This record concerns one TCR beta chain sequence. The source of the sample is a study of T cell responses to AZD1222 COVID-19 vaccine. Repertoires were generated with immunoSEQ multiplex PCR, while TCRdb's copy carries only in-frame clones and drops some. This table has nearly 95,000 clones, approximately 92% appearing once. V lost 2 bases to trimming and J lost 5 bases, with 6 bases between them. The germline V gene encodes CDR1 DFQATT and CDR2 SNEGSKA (reference sequence). This CDR3 comprises 11 residues. The chain carries TRBV20-1 and TRBJ2-5; D is unresolved. The TCR comes from an adult who received the AZD1222 COVID-19 vaccine. The sample was peripheral blood, taken 28 days after the second AZD1222 dose. The CDR3 reads CSARIGETQYF. The DNA of the CDR3 is TGCAGTGCTAGAATAGGGGAGACCCAGTACTTC.